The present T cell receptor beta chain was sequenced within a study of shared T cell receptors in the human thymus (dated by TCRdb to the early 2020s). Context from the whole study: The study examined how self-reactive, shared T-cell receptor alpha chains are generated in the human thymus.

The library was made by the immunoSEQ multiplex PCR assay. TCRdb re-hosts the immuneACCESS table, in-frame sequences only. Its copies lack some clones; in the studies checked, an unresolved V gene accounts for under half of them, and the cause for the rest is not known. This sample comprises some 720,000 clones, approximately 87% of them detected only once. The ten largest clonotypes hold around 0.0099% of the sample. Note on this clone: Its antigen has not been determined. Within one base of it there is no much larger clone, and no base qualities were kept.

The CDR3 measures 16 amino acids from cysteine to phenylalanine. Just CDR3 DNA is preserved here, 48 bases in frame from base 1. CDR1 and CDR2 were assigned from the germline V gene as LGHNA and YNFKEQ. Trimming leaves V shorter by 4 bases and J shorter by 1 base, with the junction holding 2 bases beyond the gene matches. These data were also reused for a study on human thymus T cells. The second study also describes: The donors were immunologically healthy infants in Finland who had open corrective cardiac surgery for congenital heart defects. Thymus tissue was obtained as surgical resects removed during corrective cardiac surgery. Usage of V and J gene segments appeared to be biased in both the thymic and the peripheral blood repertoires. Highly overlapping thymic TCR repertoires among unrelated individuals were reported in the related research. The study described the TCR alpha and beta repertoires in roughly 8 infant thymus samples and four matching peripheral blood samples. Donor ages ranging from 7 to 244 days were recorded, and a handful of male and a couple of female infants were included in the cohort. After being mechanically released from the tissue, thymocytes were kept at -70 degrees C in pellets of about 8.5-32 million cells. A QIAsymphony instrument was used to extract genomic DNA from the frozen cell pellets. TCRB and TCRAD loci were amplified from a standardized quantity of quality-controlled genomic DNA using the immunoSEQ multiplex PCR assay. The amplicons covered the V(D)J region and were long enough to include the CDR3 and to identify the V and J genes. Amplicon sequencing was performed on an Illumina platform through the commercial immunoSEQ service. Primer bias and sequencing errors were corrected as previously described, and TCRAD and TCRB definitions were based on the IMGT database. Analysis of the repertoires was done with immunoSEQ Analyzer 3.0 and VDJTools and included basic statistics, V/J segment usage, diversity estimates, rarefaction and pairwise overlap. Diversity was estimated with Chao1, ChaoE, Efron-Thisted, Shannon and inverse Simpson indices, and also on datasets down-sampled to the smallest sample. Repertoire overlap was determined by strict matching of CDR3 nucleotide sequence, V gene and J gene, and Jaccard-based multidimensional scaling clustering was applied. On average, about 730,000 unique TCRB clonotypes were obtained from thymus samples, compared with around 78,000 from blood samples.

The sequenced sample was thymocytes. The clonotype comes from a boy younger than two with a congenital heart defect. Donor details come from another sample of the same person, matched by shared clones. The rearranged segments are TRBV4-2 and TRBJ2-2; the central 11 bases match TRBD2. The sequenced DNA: TGTGCCAGCAGCCTCGGACTAGCGGGGAACACCGGGGAGCTGTTTTTT. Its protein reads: CASSLGLAGNTGELFF.